Below, 30 T cell receptor beta chains from the same sample are listed, as sequenced in a study of molecular identifiers for immune sequencing clone quantification. TCRdb re-analysed the PCR reads in MiXCR, keeping a single row per CDR3 protein. The top ten hold roughly 0.99% of the sample, which has 30,000 to 40,000 distinct CDR3 sequences, 15% to 20% seen once. Material for sequencing was naive CD8+ T cells from blood, with Jurkat cell RNA spiked in. Subset indicated: FACS-sorted CD8+CD4-CCR7+CD45RA+ naive T cells. The receptors were sampled from a human donor in good health. Some libraries in this study had Jurkat cell RNA spiked in.

With regard to this clonotype: This sequence may be a read error, since a much larger clone differs from it by one base. V and J are TRBV29-1 and TRBJ2-7, with TRBD1 matching 8 bases. Germline V gene data show CDR1 as SQVTM and CDR2 as ANQGSEA. There are 14 residues in the CDR3. The V gene end was trimmed by 1 base and the J gene end by 5 bases; junction bases not matched to a gene: 7. Written as DNA, the CDR3 is TGCAGCGTTGAAGGAACAGGGGGGACCAACGAGCAGTACTTC. Protein sequence: CSVEGTGGTNEQYF.

Concerning this clonotype: The germline gene is not matched at one end of the junction; a read error may be the cause. The CDR3 DNA reads TGTGCTTCGGCGGTGTCCTACGAGCAGGACTTC. This codes for CASAVSYEQDF. The chain has TRBV25-1 and TRBJ2-7, with D unresolved. The germline V gene has CDR1 MGHDK and CDR2 SYGVNS. The CDR3 has 11 residues.

The sample holds a few counts of this clonotype. The junction and the germline gene differ at one end; a read error may be behind it. This rearrangement joins TRBV6-4 to TRBJ2-3; perhaps TRBD2 as D (5 bases). In germline, CDR1 is MRHNA, CDR2 SNTAGT. CDR3 length equals 15 residues. For the CDR3, the DNA is TGTGCCAGCAGTCGAACACCGTCTCCACTAGATACGCAATGTTTT. Protein product: CASSRTPSPLDTQCF.

By frequency in the sample, this clonotype is medium-sized. The chain combines TRBV14 with TRBJ2-7; D remains unclear. From germline, CDR1 is SGHDN and CDR2 FVKESK. The CDR3 is 13 amino acids. Trimming removed 1 base from V and 3 bases from J, with 7 bases in between. The CDR3 DNA reads TGTGCCAGCAGCCAAGGTCTGGTCTACGAGCAGTACTTC. It encodes CASSQGLVYEQYF.

This clonotype was counted only a few times. The chain carries TRBV4-1 and TRBJ1-2; possible D gene TRBD1, 6 bases. Germline assignment: CDR1 MGHRA and CDR2 YSYEKL. Trimming removed 3 bases at V and 2 bases at J, with 10 bases between. The CDR3 runs to 14 residues. CDR3 coding DNA: TGCGCCAGCAGCCAGGCTCAGGGGAACTATGGCTACACCTTC. Its translation is CASSQAQGNYGYTF.

CDR3 amino acids: CASSDWDRYNEQFF. CDR3 DNA sequence: TGTGCCAGCAGTGACTGGGACAGGTACAATGAGCAGTTCTTC. This rearrangement joins TRBV6-1 to TRBJ2-1, with TRBD1 identical over 8 bases. The J segment lost 4 bases and the V segment lost 3 bases, leaving 2 bases of the junction unmatched. CDR1 MNHNS and CDR2 SASEGT come from the germline V gene. The CDR3 extends over 14 amino acids.

The gene calls are TRBV25-1 and TRBJ1-6, with TRBD1 as a possible D gene (5 bases). CDR3 length equals 17 residues. Trimming removed 6 bases from V and 7 bases from J, with 22 bases in between. From germline, CDR1 is MGHDK and CDR2 SYGVNS. CDR3 sequence: CASRGTGEGVVNSPLHF. CDR3 DNA: TGTGCCAGCAGGGGGACCGGGGAGGGAGTGGTGAATTCACCCCTCCACTTT.

Details on this clonotype: The junction shows a germline mismatch at one end, possibly a read error. J is TRBJ2-3 and V is TRBV12-5; D gene unclear. This CDR3 is built from 15 residues. Per germline, CDR1 LGHNT and CDR2 FRNRAP. The CDR3 sequence: CAGGLPPATSDTQYF. CDR3 nucleotides: TGTGCTGGTGGTTTGCCCCCGGCCACCTCAGATACGCAGTACTTT.

This clonotype was picked up many times. This rearrangement joins TRBV7-2 to TRBJ2-3, with a weak D call TRBD1 (6 bases). V was trimmed by 5 bases and J by 2 bases, leaving 11 bases between them. The CDR3 spans 14 residues. CDR1 is SGHTA, CDR2 FQGNSA, per germline. The CDR3 DNA follows: TGTGCCAGCAGCACTTGGACAGTCACAGATACGCAGTATTTT. This gives the protein CASSTWTVTDTQYF.

Ten or more counts support this clonotype. The CDR3 DNA reads TGTGCCAGCAGCTACTTTGAACAAGAGACCCAGTACTTC. Its protein is CASSYFEQETQYF. This sequence joins TRBV7-2 and TRBJ2-5, with D hard to call. Trimming shortened V by 4 bases and J by 2 bases, and 8 bases separated the two germline ends. CDR3 size: 13 residues. CDR1 SGHTA and CDR2 FQGNSA come from the germline V gene.

The V and J genes are TRBV20-1 and TRBJ1-1, with D unclear. Looked up from germline, CDR1 is DFQATT and CDR2 is SNEGSKA (reference sequence). CDR3 length equals 12 residues. V was clipped by 6 bases and J by 0 bases, with 8 bases between them. CDR3 protein: CSAQSLNTEAFF. The CDR3 DNA reads TGCAGTGCACAGAGTTTGAACACTGAAGCTTTCTTT.

A few counts support this clonotype. A read error may account for a junction end that differs from germline. The J gene is TRBJ2-3, the V gene TRBV4-3; TRBD2 aligns across 8 bases. CDR3 size: 16 residues. The germline gives CDR1 LGHNA, CDR2 YSLEER. The DNA for the CDR3 is TGCGCCAGCAGCCGAGACGTAGCGGGGCTGGCAGATGCGCAGTATTTT. Its translation is CASSRDVAGLADAQYF.

The sample holds many counts of this clonotype. The V and J genes are TRBV7-9 and TRBJ1-1; possible D gene TRBD1, 5 bases. The V end lost 0 bases, the J end lost 3 bases, and 8 bases lay between the germline ends. CDR1 is SEHNR, CDR2 FQNEAQ, per germline (reference sequence). The CDR3 sequence is 14 residues long. The chain's CDR3 is CASSLAVGDTEAFF. In DNA form, the CDR3 reads TGTGCCAGCAGCTTAGCTGTGGGGGACACTGAAGCTTTCTTT.

This clonotype was detected only a few times. V gene TRBV28 combines with J gene TRBJ1-4; D gene uncertain. CDR1 MDHEN and CDR2 SYDVKM come from the germline V gene. The CDR3 is 14 residues long. V lost 3 bases and J lost 2, with 7 bases in between. CDR3: CASSFVSTNEKLFF. CDR3 coding DNA: TGTGCCAGCAGTTTTGTATCGACTAATGAAAAACTGTTTTTT.

In its sample, this clonotype was seen many times. This sequence joins TRBV30 and TRBJ1-5, with D possibly being TRBD1 (5 bases). The CDR3 covers 18 residues. The germline CDR1 and CDR2 sequences are GTSNPN and SVGIG (reference sequence). Trimming cost V 3 bases and J 2 bases, with 23 bases left between them. Here the CDR3 reads CAWSGTRGAVIGNQPQHF. CDR3 bases: TGTGCCTGGAGCGGGACGAGGGGAGCTGTAATAGGCAATCAGCCCCAGCATTTT.

Comments on this clonotype: A much larger clone differs from this one at a single base, so this may be a read error. The chain couples TRBV2 to TRBJ2-1; D unresolved. Germline CDR1 and CDR2: SNHLY and FYNNEI. CDR3 length: 13 amino acids. CDR3 sequence: CASGEGVGYEQFF. CDR3 in DNA: TGTGCCAGCGGTGAAGGAGTTGGCTATGAGCAGTTCTTC.

This clonotype was seen at least ten times. This chain joins TRBV6-2 or TRBV6-3 and TRBJ1-1; D unclear. The ends were cut back, 2 bases at V and 0 bases at J, with 13 bases in the middle. Germline loops: CDR1 MNHEY, CDR2 SVGEGT. CDR3 length: 16 residues. The CDR3 DNA sequence: TGTGCCAGCAGTTACAAAACTCAGGAGCTGAACACTGAAGCTTTCTTT. This sequence encodes CASSYKTQELNTEAFF.

CDR3 residues: CASSLHRTGAAYEQYF. CDR3 nucleotide sequence: TGTGCCAGCAGCTTACATCGGACAGGGGCTGCCTACGAGCAGTACTTC. This chain joins TRBV11-2 and TRBJ2-7; 9 positions agree with TRBD1. V shed 2 bases and J 2 bases; nucleotides not matched to a gene: 7. The CDR3 is made up of 16 amino acids. Germline V CDR1 and CDR2: SGHAT, FQNNGV.

This clonotype was found many times. The chain combines TRBV18 with TRBJ2-5, with TRBD2 as a possible D gene (5 bases). The germline CDR1 and CDR2 sequences are KGHSH and LQKENI. The germline V and J ends were trimmed by 0 bases and 2 bases, with 19 bases remaining between them. This CDR3 has 18 residues. The CDR3: CASSPPRGSRAEQETQYF. DNA for the CDR3: TGTGCCAGCTCACCACCCCGAGGAAGCCGAGCGGAACAAGAGACCCAGTACTTC.

The chain combines TRBV13 with TRBJ2-1, with 7 bases lining up with TRBD2. The V gene end was trimmed by 4 bases and the J gene end by 9 bases; junction bases not matched to a gene: 12. CDR1 and CDR2 (germline): PRHDT, FYEKMQ (reference sequence). The CDR3 totals 15 residues. The CDR3 sequence: CASSSTSVEQVEQFF. As DNA, the CDR3 is TGTGCCAGCAGCTCTACTAGCGTAGAACAGGTTGAGCAGTTCTTC.

This clonotype was recorded many times. V is TRBV4-1 and J is TRBJ1-5; TRBD1 is a possible D gene (5 bases). Germline CDR1 MGHRA, CDR2 YSYEKL. CDR3 length equals 16 residues. Deletions cut 4 bases from V and 3 bases from J, with 16 bases between. The CDR3 DNA reads TGCGCCAGCAGCCTGAGCCGGGACGGTTACAATCAGCCCCAGCATTTT. It codes for CASSLSRDGYNQPQHF.

There are a few counts of this clonotype. The chain couples TRBV12-3 or TRBV12-4 to TRBJ2-1; D is perhaps TRBD2 (6 bases). The CDR3 sequence is 13 residues long. Trimming took 5 bases from V and 3 from J, leaving 8 bases between them. The CDR3 DNA follows: TGTGCCAGCAGTGTGGGGGGCTACAATGAGCAGTTCTTC. Translated: CASSVGGYNEQFF.

In its sample, this clonotype was seen many times. This sequence joins TRBV27 and TRBJ2-6; D is possibly TRBD2 (5 bases). CDR1 and CDR2 from the germline V gene are MNHEY and SMNVEV (reference sequence). The CDR3 has 17 amino acids. V was trimmed by 6 bases and J by 4 bases, leaving 19 bases between them. CDR3 sequence reads: CASSLTGGTQGANVLTF. The CDR3 nucleotides are TGTGCCAGCAGCCTAACTGGAGGCACCCAGGGGGCCAACGTCCTGACTTTC.

This clonotype has at least ten counts. This sequence joins TRBV5-5 and TRBJ2-7, with 13 nucleotides matching TRBD2. The CDR3 is 16 amino acids. V dropped 4 bases and J dropped 0; count of bases not matched to a gene: 4. Germline loops: CDR1 SGHKS, CDR2 YYEKEE (reference sequence). The DNA of the CDR3 is TGTGCCAGCAGCGCCGGACTAGCGGGGGCCTCCTACGAGCAGTACTTC. Its protein product is CASSAGLAGASYEQYF.

The table lists this clonotype with many counts. The V call is TRBV15, the J call TRBJ2-5, with 7 bases identical to TRBD1. The CDR3 contains 16 residues. The V gene end was trimmed by 1 base and the J gene end by 0 bases; junction bases not matched to a gene: 5. Germline V gene data show CDR1 as LNHNV and CDR2 as YYDKDF (reference sequence). The CDR3 loop reads CATSRVFTGDQETQYF. The CDR3 DNA sequence: TGTGCCACCAGCAGAGTATTCACAGGGGACCAAGAGACCCAGTACTTC.

This clonotype was seen only a few times. The rearrangement joins TRBV28 to TRBJ1-6; D is possibly TRBD1 (6 bases). There are 14 residues in the CDR3. CDR1 is MDHEN and CDR2 is SYDVKM in the germline V gene. Trimming removed 3 bases at V and 10 bases at J, with 13 bases between. CDR3 DNA sequence: TGTGCCAGCAGTTTGCGAGGGGGTGGATCACCCCTCCACTTT. Translating gives CASSLRGGGSPLHF.

To note about this clonotype: This clone may be a read error of a much larger clone one base away. V and J are TRBV6-5 and TRBJ2-3; D may be TRBD2 (6 bases). There are 13 residues in the CDR3. Per the germline V gene, CDR1 is MNHEY and CDR2 is SVGAGI. The CDR3 region is CASGEAGGDTLYF. CDR3 DNA: TGTGCCAGCGGTGAGGCAGGAGGGGATACGCTGTATTTT.

With respect to this clonotype: Possible read error: a much larger clone is one base away. The chain is built from TRBV6-2 or TRBV6-3 and TRBJ2-7; 9 bases agree with TRBD1. Germline values: CDR1 MNHEY, CDR2 SVGEGT. The CDR3 runs to 20 residues. This CDR3 reads CASSPQTGTGWIRPGYEHYF. CDR3 bases: TGTGCCAGCAGTCCACAGACCGGGACAGGGTGGATTCGGCCGGGCTACGAGCATTACTTC.

The chain couples TRBV23-1 to TRBJ2-7; 8 bases match TRBD1. Being an ORF, TRBV23-1 has a function that is uncertain. Germline trimming cut 2 bases from V and 6 bases from J; bases unmatched to any gene: 6. The CDR3 is made up of 14 amino acids. The CDR3 loop is CASSQIGQGGEQYF. In DNA, the CDR3 is TGCGCCAGCAGTCAAATCGGACAGGGAGGCGAGCAGTACTTC.

This clonotype was detected many times. This chain uses TRBV11-2 with TRBJ2-5; 11 nucleotides agree with TRBD1. The CDR3 consists of 15 residues. Germline assignment: CDR1 SGHAT and CDR2 FQNNGV. Losses at the gene ends were 4 bases for V and 5 bases for J; bases not matched to a gene: 6. The CDR3 protein is CASSSPRTGGETQYF. For the CDR3, the DNA is TGTGCCAGCAGCTCTCCCCGGACAGGGGGCGAGACCCAGTACTTC. The full variable domain, rest sourced from reference TRBV11-2 and TRBJ2-5, is EAGVAQSPRYKIIEKRQSVAFWCNPISGHATLYWYQQILGQGPKLLIQFQNNGVVDDSQLPKDRFSAERLKGVDSTLKIQPAKLEDSAVYLCASSSPRTGGETQYFGPGTRLLVL.